The 3 T cell receptor beta chains reported below all come from one sample, sequenced in a study of control samples from healthy donors and cancer patients. The protocol was immunoSEQ multiplex PCR, while the TCRdb copy is restricted to in-frame clones and leaves out a portion. This sample lists about 200,000 clones; its ten largest clones have around 2%. The specimen sequenced was blood. Source of these receptors: a woman aged 25 to 39 in good health.

The V and J genes are TRBV20-1 and TRBJ2-1; D is uncertain. Between the trimmed V and J ends, which lost 6 bases and 10 bases, there was a span of 13 bases. The CDR3 is made up of 11 amino acids. Germline V gives CDR1 DFQATT, CDR2 SNEGSKA (reference sequence). The CDR3, as DNA: TGCAGTGCCCCATTAGGGAACGAGCAGTTCTTC. Translating gives CSAPLGNEQFF.

This sequence joins TRBV7-9 and TRBJ2-2, with D possibly being TRBD1 or TRBD2 (6 bases each). V was trimmed by 2 bases and J by 4 bases, leaving 11 bases between them. Looked up from germline, CDR1 is SEHNR and CDR2 is FQNEAQ (reference sequence). The CDR3 runs 15 residues. CDR3 sequence: CASSLLGGTTGELFF. In nucleotides, the CDR3 is TGTGCCAGCAGCTTATTAGGGGGGACCACCGGGGAGCTGTTTTTT. Full variable domain (rest looked up from reference TRBV7-9 and TRBJ2-2): DTGVSQNPRHKITKRGQNVTFRCDPISEHNRLYWYRQTLGQGPEFLTYFQNEAQLEKSRLLSDRFSAERPKGSFSTLEIQRTEQGDSAMYLCASSLLGGTTGELFFGEGSRLTVL.

The CDR3 DNA sequence: TGTGCCAGCAGACCTGATAGCGGGGCAGATACGCAGTATTTT. It encodes CASRPDSGADTQYF. The J gene is TRBJ2-3, the V gene TRBV7-2; 8 positions agree with TRBD2. V dropped 6 bases and J dropped 4; count of bases not matched to a gene: 6. The CDR3 runs 14 residues. Germline-derived CDR1 and CDR2 are SGHTA and FQGNSA.